This T cell receptor beta chain was captured in a study of T cell changes during pregnancy in multiple sclerosis. V shed 6 bases and J shed 2 bases, with 13 bases lying between them. The CDR3 loop spans 14 amino acids. The germline V gene encodes CDR1 SGHVS and CDR2 FNYEAQ. Method: immunoSEQ multiplex PCR; TCRdb's copy keeps in-frame clones and lacks some. The sample records 36,000 or so clones, around 91% being singletons. This clone is a singleton in its sample. The chain couples TRBV7-6 to TRBJ1-1; a weak D match, TRBD1 (5 bases). This specimen was CD8+ T cells from peripheral blood mononuclear cells, taken in the third trimester of pregnancy. This receptor was obtained from a female donor with multiple sclerosis, enrolled in a pregnancy study. In nucleotides, the CDR3 is TGTGCCAGCAGACCGGGGGGGGTTAACACTGAAGCTTTCTTT. This codes for CASRPGGVNTEAFF.